Below are 17 T cell receptor beta chains sequenced from a single sample in a study of blood T cell repertoires in COVID-19. Produced via immunoSEQ multiplex PCR; TCRdb's table is partial and in-frame only. The table lists approximately 150,000 clones, roughly 80% of them singletons, with under 2.5% in the top ten. The sequencing input was peripheral blood. The receptors originated from a man between 65 and 85 years old with acute or convalescent COVID-19.

The chain joins TRBV2 to TRBJ1-2, with 8 bases lining up with TRBD1. V was pared by 8 bases and J by 8 bases, with 13 bases of the junction left unmatched. This CDR3 contains 14 residues. Germline-derived CDR1 and CDR2 are SNHLY and FYNNEI. The CDR3 nucleotides read TGTGCCAGCGGTTCCCGGGACAGGAGAAAAGGCTACACCTTC. Protein: CASGSRDRRKGYTF.

The chain has TRBV2 and TRBJ2-7; 10 bases are shared with TRBD2. Per germline, CDR1 SNHLY and CDR2 FYNNEI. CDR3 size: 13 residues. V gave up 11 bases and J gave up 6 bases; unmatched junction bases: 10. The CDR3 DNA reads TGTGCCGGCCACCTAGCGGGGGATTCCGAGCAGTACTTC. It encodes CAGHLAGDSEQYF.

This chain uses TRBV5-4 with TRBJ1-6; 9 positions match TRBD1. Trimming cost V 4 bases and J 10 bases; bases outside gene matches: 12. The CDR3 has 16 residues. Germline CDR1 reads SGHNT; CDR2 reads YYREEE (reference sequence). Written as DNA, the CDR3 is TGTGCCAGCAGCACCCAACTCGGACAGGGGAACTCACCCCTCCACTTT. Translated, it gives CASSTQLGQGNSPLHF.

This clone has a single count. The chain uses TRBV5-1 and TRBJ1-2; the D gene is possibly TRBD1 (6 bases). Trimming left V 0 bases short and J 8 bases short, with 11 bases between. The CDR3 totals 13 residues. Germline V gene sequence: CDR1 SGHRS, CDR2 YFSETQ. CDR3 sequence (DNA): TGCGCCAGCAGCTTGGTCGGGGGGCAGGGCTACACCTTC. Encoded protein: CASSLVGGQGYTF. Variable domain in full (rest from reference TRBV5-1 and TRBJ1-2): KAGVTQTPRYLIKTRGQQVTLSCSPISGHRSVSWYQQTPGQGLQFLFEYFSETQRNKGNFPGRFSGRQFSNSRSEMNVSTLELGDSALYLCASSLVGGQGYTFGSGTRLTVV.

The chain has TRBV7-2 and TRBJ2-7; perhaps TRBD2 as D (7 bases). Germline lookup yields CDR1 SGHTA and CDR2 FQGNSA. With 4 bases removed from V and 0 bases from J, the gap between germline ends came to 22 bases. This CDR3 has 18 residues. CDR3 sequence: CASSSSRGRDTYSYEQYF. The CDR3 coding sequence is TGTGCCAGCAGCTCCTCCCGGGGGAGGGACACCTACTCCTACGAGCAGTACTTC.

V is TRBV18 and J is TRBJ2-2; 7 positions agree with TRBD1. The CDR3 spans 17 residues. V lost 3 bases and J lost 5; bases outside the gene matches: 12. The germline V gene has CDR1 KGHSH and CDR2 LQKENI. The CDR3 is CASSPYTGTDRTGELFF. The CDR3 DNA reads TGTGCCAGCTCACCCTATACCGGGACAGATAGGACCGGGGAGCTGTTTTTT.

Worth noting for this clone: The germline gene is not matched at one end of the junction; a read error may be the cause. V and J are TRBV5-1 and TRBJ2-7, with a weak D call TRBD1 (6 bases). This CDR3 is 11 amino acids long. CDR1 is SGHRS and CDR2 is YFSETQ in the germline V gene. CDR3 coding DNA: TGCGCCAGCAGCTTGGGACAGGCCCTACACTTC. Its translation: CASSLGQALHF.

The chain couples TRBV19 to TRBJ2-2, with D maybe TRBD1 (5 bases). The CDR3 has 13 residues. From germline, CDR1 is LNHDA and CDR2 SQIVND (reference sequence). Trimming left V 4 bases short and J 4 bases short, with 7 bases between. For the CDR3, the DNA is TGTGCCAGTAGTAGAAGGGGCACCGGGGAGCTGTTTTTT. Translated, it gives CASSRRGTGELFF.

A few counts support this clone. The chain is built from TRBV11-2 and TRBJ2-7; TRBD2 agrees at 9 bases. CDR3 size: 16 residues. Unmatched junction bases numbered 7, after V lost 2 bases and J lost 2 bases. CDR1 SGHAT and CDR2 FQNNGV come from the germline V gene. CDR3 sequence (DNA): TGTGCCAGCAGCTTACGTTTTGCGGGAGGGCCCTACGAGCAGTACTTC. Amino acids: CASSLRFAGGPYEQYF.

This clone occurred once. The genes are TRBV6-5 and TRBJ1-4; no clear D gene. The germline V gene has CDR1 MNHEY and CDR2 SVGAGI. The V end lost 1 base, the J end lost 7 bases, and 16 bases lay between the germline ends. This CDR3 has 16 amino acids. DNA of the CDR3: TGTGCCAGCAGTTACTACCCCCTCGGGGAGAGTGAAAAACTGTTTTTT. It encodes CASSYYPLGESEKLFF.

This sequence joins TRBV3-1 (or the pseudogene TRBV3-2) and TRBJ1-6; D call uncertain. Germline V CDR1 and CDR2: LGHDT, YNNKEL (reference sequence). The CDR3 length is 14 residues. Trimming removed 5 bases from V and 8 bases from J, with 13 bases in between. The CDR3 DNA sequence: TGTGCCAGCAGCGCCGGGGTCAAAGATTCACCCCTCCACTTT. Translated, it gives CASSAGVKDSPLHF.

V gene TRBV27 combines with J gene TRBJ2-1, with 12 bases aligning to TRBD2. This CDR3 has 15 residues. CDR1 is MNHEY, CDR2 SMNVEV, per germline (reference sequence). The J segment lost 10 bases and the V segment lost 4 bases, leaving 8 bases of the junction unmatched. In DNA form, the CDR3 reads TGTGCCAGCAGTTCCCGGACTAGCGGGACCGGCGAGCAGTTCTTC. It codes for CASSSRTSGTGEQFF.

This chain links TRBV18 with TRBJ1-1, with D uncertain. The CDR3 is made up of 15 amino acids. Germline values: CDR1 KGHSH, CDR2 LQKENI. Deletions cut 3 bases from V and 1 base from J, with 12 bases between. CDR3 region: CASSPPSRQNTEAFF. DNA of the CDR3: TGTGCCAGCTCACCCCCGAGTAGACAGAACACTGAAGCTTTCTTT.

This chain uses TRBV7-9 with TRBJ2-1; TRBD2 matches at 7 bases. The CDR3 consists of 13 residues. Per the germline V gene, CDR1 is SEHNR and CDR2 is FQNEAQ (reference sequence). V shed 5 bases and J 5 bases; nucleotides not matched to a gene: 3. CDR3 loop: CASSELANNEQFF. DNA for the CDR3: TGTGCCAGCAGCGAACTAGCGAACAATGAGCAGTTCTTC. Variable domain in full (rest from reference TRBV7-9 and TRBJ2-1): DTGVSQNPRHKITKRGQNVTFRCDPISEHNRLYWYRQTLGQGPEFLTYFQNEAQLEKSRLLSDRFSAERPKGSFSTLEIQRTEQGDSAMYLCASSELANNEQFFGPGTRLTVL.

The chain joins TRBV30 to TRBJ2-3; 13 bases agree with TRBD2. The CDR3 extends over 16 amino acids. J was trimmed by 3 bases and V by 2 bases; bases with no gene match: 5. Germline V gene lookup returns CDR1 GTSNPN and CDR2 SVGIG (reference sequence). CDR3 loop: CAWSMGLAGWTDTQYF. CDR3 DNA: TGTGCCTGGAGTATGGGACTAGCGGGGTGGACAGATACGCAGTATTTT.

This chain links TRBV10-3 with TRBJ2-7; tentative D call: TRBD1 (5 bases). The V gene lost 6 bases and the J gene lost 6 bases, with 18 bases spanning the gap. Looked up from germline, CDR1 is ENHRY and CDR2 is SYGVKD. The CDR3 contains 14 residues. DNA for the CDR3: TGTGCCATCAGGGGGCCCCCGAAGGGCTCCGAGCAGTACTTC. Translating it yields CAIRGPPKGSEQYF.

The chain carries TRBV29-1 and TRBJ2-1, with 13 bases matching TRBD2. CDR1 and CDR2 from the germline V gene are SQVTM and ANQGSEA. The CDR3 spans 14 residues. Unmatched junction bases numbered 7, after V lost 7 bases and J lost 7 bases. CDR3 nucleotide sequence: TGCAGCGATCTACTAGCGGGAGGGAATAATGAGCAGTTCTTC. It codes for CSDLLAGGNNEQFF.